The 6 T cell receptor beta chains below all came from one sample that was sequenced in a study of blood T cell repertoires in COVID-19. Clones were sequenced by immunoSEQ multiplex PCR, and TCRdb holds only the in-frame ones, with some missing. There are under 350,000 clones in the sample; around nine tenths occur only once, and about 1.8% lies in the top ten. The sample consisted of PBMCs or T cells enriched from blood (not recorded which). Receptors originate from a woman in her forties who had recovered from COVID-19.

The V and J genes are TRBV15 and TRBJ2-7; TRBD1 is a possible D gene (6 bases). There are 13 residues in the CDR3. The V gene lost 10 bases and the J gene lost 2 bases, with 15 bases spanning the gap. The V gene's germline CDR1 is LNHNV and CDR2 YYDKDF (reference sequence). CDR3 bases: TGTGCCAGACGAACAGGGATACCCTACGAGCAGTACTTC. It yields the protein CARRTGIPYEQYF.

CDR3 nucleotide sequence: TGTGCCAGCAGTTCCAGGGGAGGGCACTATGGCTACACCTTC. Encoded protein: CASSSRGGHYGYTF. The rearrangement links TRBV2 to TRBJ1-2, with D possibly being TRBD1 (6 bases). The V gene's germline CDR1 is SNHLY and CDR2 FYNNEI. The CDR3 is 14 amino acids. The germline V and J ends were trimmed by 5 bases and 3 bases, with 13 bases remaining between them. The full variable domain, rest sourced from reference TRBV2 and TRBJ1-2, is EPEVTQTPSHQVTQMGQEVILRCVPISNHLYFYWYRQILGQKVEFLVSFYNNEISEKSEIFDDQFSVERPDGSNFTLKIRSTKLEDSAMYFCASSSRGGHYGYTFGSGTRLTVV.

The J gene is TRBJ2-1, the V gene TRBV5-4; 10 bases are shared with TRBD2. V shed 4 bases, J shed 6 bases, and the junction held 1 base outside the gene matches. Germline-derived CDR1 and CDR2 are SGHNT and YYREEE (reference sequence). The CDR3 has 13 residues. Written as DNA, the CDR3 is TGTGCCAGCAGCGGACTAGCGGTCAATGAGCAGTTCTTC. Its protein product is CASSGLAVNEQFF.

The chain joins TRBV6-5 to TRBJ2-2; no definite D call. CDR1 is MNHEY, CDR2 SVGAGI, per germline. Trimming shortened V by 7 bases and J by 2 bases, and 8 bases separated the two germline ends. The CDR3 has 13 amino acids. CDR3 nucleotides: TGTGCCAGCAATTTGGCTAACACCGGGGAGCTGTTTTTT. Protein product: CASNLANTGELFF.

This clone was detected a few times. The CDR3 sequence: CASSSWTGAANYGYTF. The CDR3 DNA is TGTGCCAGCAGCTCCTGGACAGGCGCAGCTAACTATGGCTACACCTTC. The chain recombines TRBV7-9 with TRBJ1-2; 7 bases line up with TRBD1. After removal of 4 bases from V and 0 bases from J, the junction contained 8 bases not matched to a gene. CDR3 size: 16 residues. Looked up from germline, CDR1 is SEHNR and CDR2 is FQNEAQ (reference sequence).

CDR3 nucleotide sequence: TGTGCCAGCAGCTTAGGGCCCAATCAGCCCCAGCATTTT. It is translated as CASSLGPNQPQHF. The chain couples TRBV7-3 to TRBJ1-5, with D unresolved. V was shortened by 2 bases and J by 3 bases, with 5 bases between the two germline ends. The CDR3 totals 13 residues. CDR1 and CDR2 (germline): SGHTA, FQGTGA.